This T cell receptor (beta chain) originates from a study of T-cell reconstitution after alpha-beta-depleted transplantation in children. Study-level findings and limits: Several hundred expanded graft clones reportedly were the source of alpha-beta T cells about two months after transplant. Surviving recipient T cells and thymic progenitors accounted for the high day-60 TCRbeta diversity observed in some patients. T-cell counts and diversity at one year post-transplant came mainly from newly produced T cells.

Concerning this clonotype itself: Antigen: not known.

This CDR3 has 14 amino acids. From germline, CDR1 is SGHDT and CDR2 YYEEEE. The V gene lost 1 base and the J gene lost 0 bases, with 5 bases spanning the gap. Using unique molecular identifiers, the investigators prepared the TCRbeta library. One entry per CDR3 protein, called by TCRdb with MiXCR from the PCR reads. Of hundreds of thousands of distinct CDR3 sequences listed, 10% to 15% are singletons. The rearrangement joins TRBV5-6 to TRBJ1-5; D gene uncertain. This TCR was sampled from a male patient younger than 18 who had a stem cell transplant for acute myeloid leukemia, so the T cells may come from the graft donor. Sequences were derived from PBMCs, mostly from graft donor cells, sampled 360 days after TCRalphabeta/CD19-depleted stem cell transplant. DNA of the CDR3: TGTGCCAGCAGCTTGCGCCTTAGCAATCAGCCCCAGCATTTT. As protein: CASSLRLSNQPQHF.